The 18 T cell receptor beta chains below all came from one sample that was sequenced in a study of T cells in Graves' hyperthyroidism and ophthalmopathy. The TCR beta CDR3 regions underwent amplification using RNA transcripts as the source. Researchers ran a first-round RT-PCR on the TCR CDR3 using the HTBI primer set. TCRdb reprocessed the multiplex PCR reads via MiXCR and lists one record per CDR3 protein. This sample has over 650,000 distinct CDR3 sequences; about 45% occur once, and the top ten carry under 8.5%. Sample: peripheral blood or thyroid tissue (not recorded which). The receptors were gathered from an adult man with Graves' disease, either hyperthyroidism or ophthalmopathy (not recorded which).

This chain uses TRBV29-1 with TRBJ2-5; no definite D call. Germline V gene lookup returns CDR1 SQVTM and CDR2 ANQGSEA. V lost 8 bases to trimming and J lost 3 bases, with 13 bases between them. CDR3 length: 12 amino acids. The CDR3 DNA sequence: TGCAGCAGTTACTCGGCCGAAGAGACCCAGTACTTC. It codes for CSSYSAEETQYF.

This clonotype was picked up many times. This chain links TRBV20-1 with TRBJ2-7; 7 bases map to TRBD1. Per germline, CDR1 DFQATT and CDR2 SNEGSKA (reference sequence). The V and J ends lost 3 bases and 2 bases, in that order; junction bases with no gene match: 4. CDR3 length: 13 residues. The CDR3 spells CSASEGAAYEQYF. DNA of the CDR3: TGCAGTGCTAGTGAGGGGGCAGCCTACGAGCAGTACTTC.

Many counts were recorded for this clonotype. This chain links TRBV7-9 with TRBJ1-1; D might be TRBD1 (5 bases). CDR1 and CDR2 (germline): SEHNR, FQNEAQ (reference sequence). The CDR3 runs 14 residues. Trimming stripped 5 bases from V and 0 bases from J, with 10 bases between. For the CDR3, the DNA is TGTGCCAGCAGCCCGGGACGGATGAACACTGAAGCTTTCTTT. Translating gives CASSPGRMNTEAFF.

V is TRBV20-1 and J is TRBJ1-1; TRBD1 matches at 9 bases. The ends lost 7 bases at V and 7 bases at J; junction bases unmatched: 7. Germline CDR1 reads DFQATT; CDR2 reads SNEGSKA (reference sequence). The length of the CDR3 is 12 residues. CDR3 nucleotides: TGCAGTGTCAAGGACAGGGGCAGTGAAGCTTTCTTT. Protein: CSVKDRGSEAFF.

In this sample, this clonotype turned up many times. The rearrangement links TRBV10-2 to TRBJ1-2, with D maybe TRBD1 (6 bases). The CDR3 length is 15 residues. Per germline, CDR1 WSHSY and CDR2 SAAADI. V lost 4 bases, J lost 7 bases, and 19 bases lay in between. The CDR3 sequence: CASSVGLGHSGGYTF. In DNA, the CDR3 is TGCGCCAGCAGTGTGGGGTTGGGACATTCAGGTGGCTACACCTTC.

This rearrangement joins TRBV14 to TRBJ1-1; D ambiguous. Trimming stripped 0 bases from V and 0 bases from J, with 8 bases between. In germline, CDR1 is SGHDN, CDR2 FVKESK. This CDR3 is 15 amino acids long. The CDR3 spells CASSQDEGMNTEAFF. The CDR3 region has the DNA TGTGCCAGCAGCCAAGATGAAGGGATGAACACTGAAGCTTTCTTT.

This clonotype came up once. Since a much larger clone is just one base distant, this may be a read error. The chain joins TRBV2 to TRBJ1-2; D gene unclear. The CDR3 consists of 14 residues. CDR1 and CDR2 from the germline V gene are SNHLY and FYNNEI. CDR3 DNA: TGTGTCAGCAGTGAAGCTTTACGGAACTATGGCTACACCTTC. It is translated as CVSSEALRNYGYTF.

The chain employs TRBV29-1 and TRBJ1-5; 9 nucleotides agree with TRBD1. The CDR3 totals 13 residues. CDR1 is SQVTM, CDR2 ANQGSEA, per germline. V was pared by 6 bases and J by 7 bases, with 7 bases of the junction left unmatched. CDR3 DNA: TGCAGCGTCGCGGGACAGGGTGACCAGCCCCAGCATTTT. Translating it yields CSVAGQGDQPQHF.

The table lists this clonotype with a count of one. This chain links TRBV2 with TRBJ1-5; D is ambiguous. This CDR3 comprises 16 residues. Germline lookup yields CDR1 SNHLY and CDR2 FYNNEI. Trimming removed 1 base at V and 4 bases at J, with 14 bases between. The CDR3 is CASSEVRGSSNQPQHF. The CDR3 bases are TGTGCCAGCAGTGAAGTTCGTGGTTCCTCTAATCAGCCCCAGCATTTT.

V and J are TRBV29-1 and TRBJ1-5; weak D call: TRBD1 (5 bases). The V gene lost 6 bases and the J gene lost 4 bases, with 16 bases spanning the gap. This CDR3 contains 14 residues. Per the germline V gene, CDR1 is SQVTM and CDR2 is ANQGSEA. The CDR3 DNA reads as TGCAGCGTCGCCGGGACGGACACGAATCAGCCCCAGCATTTT. Translated: CSVAGTDTNQPQHF.

This clonotype was seen many times. The chain has TRBV7-8 and TRBJ1-2, with 8 bases aligning to TRBD1. The V segment lost 5 bases and the J segment 2 bases; nucleotides outside the gene matches: 4. Germline CDR1 is SGHVS and CDR2 is FQNEAQ. The CDR3 covers 14 residues. The CDR3 DNA reads as TGTGCCAGCAGCCCGGACAGGGTAAACTATGGCTACACCTTC. Translating gives CASSPDRVNYGYTF.

About this clonotype itself: One end of the junction fails to match germline, which may point to a read error. The chain has TRBV7-9 and TRBJ1-2; TRBD1 aligns across 8 bases. Germline lookup yields CDR1 SEHNR and CDR2 FQNEAQ (reference sequence). The CDR3 is 16 amino acids. CDR3: CASSSGTGRSNYGYTF. The CDR3 nucleotides read TGTGCTAGCAGCTCAGGGACAGGCCGCTCTAACTATGGCTACACCTTC.

This clonotype was observed at least ten times. V is TRBV25-1 and J is TRBJ1-2; D is undetermined. This CDR3 contains 12 residues. V dropped 6 bases and J dropped 4 bases, with 9 bases sitting between them. The germline V gene has CDR1 MGHDK and CDR2 SYGVNS. The CDR3 DNA is TGTGCCAGCAGCTTGGGAACCTATGGCTACACCTTC. As protein: CASSLGTYGYTF.

The rearrangement links TRBV14 to TRBJ1-2; D not resolved. The ends were cut back, 4 bases at V and 3 bases at J, with 12 bases in the middle. This CDR3 contains 14 residues. The germline V gene encodes CDR1 SGHDN and CDR2 FVKESK. CDR3 loop: CASSPVGLDYGYTF. For the CDR3, the DNA is TGTGCCAGCAGCCCCGTGGGTCTGGACTATGGCTACACCTTC.

This clonotype came up once. At one end the junction does not follow the germline gene, possibly because of a read error. V usage is TRBV12-3 or TRBV12-4 and J usage is TRBJ2-5; TRBD2 aligns across 9 bases. The CDR3 totals 14 residues. In DNA form, the CDR3 reads TGTGCCGGCAGTTTGACCCTAGCGGGGGAGACCCAGTACTTC. Protein product: CAGSLTLAGETQYF.

The rearrangement links TRBV20-1 to TRBJ1-3; maybe TRBD1 (6 bases). The germline V and J ends were trimmed by 0 bases and 1 base, with 13 bases remaining between them. In germline, CDR1 is DFQATT, CDR2 SNEGSKA (reference sequence). This CDR3 is 16 amino acids long. The CDR3 protein is CSARDGRGASGNTIYF. The CDR3 nucleotides are TGCAGTGCTAGAGATGGCCGGGGGGCGTCTGGAAACACCATATATTTT.

Concerning this clonotype: An end of the junction differs from the germline gene, which may be a read error. The chain links TRBV5-4 to TRBJ1-3, with no clear D. Germline CDR1 is SGHNT and CDR2 is YYREEE (reference sequence). This CDR3 spans 13 amino acids. The CDR3 is CASSLAGGTGELF. CDR3 bases: TGTGCCAGCAGCTTGGCGGGAGGAACCGGGGAGCTGTTT.

Details on this clonotype: A read error is possible here, since a much larger clone lies one base away. The chain recombines TRBV6-6 with TRBJ2-2; 8 bases line up with TRBD2. After removal of 5 bases from V and 0 bases from J, the junction contained 2 bases not matched to a gene. The CDR3 is made up of 15 amino acids. Germline CDR1 reads MNHNY; CDR2 reads SVGAGI (reference sequence). CDR3 DNA sequence: TGTGCCAGCAGTGCTAGCGGGCCGAACACCGGGGAGCTGTTTTTT. Amino acid sequence: CASSASGPNTGELFF.